This TCR beta chain was recorded in a study of T cells after yellow fever vaccination. TCRdb analysed the 5' RACE reads with MiXCR anew, one entry per CDR3 protein. Of hundreds of thousands of distinct CDR3 sequences listed, 13% are singletons. J gave up 0 bases and V 6 bases, and 7 bases lay outside the gene matches. The CDR3 runs 14 residues. Per the germline V gene, CDR1 is DFQATT and CDR2 is SNEGSKA (reference sequence). This clonotype has a count of ten or more. The sequences come from PBMCs, collected on the day of the yellow fever booster vaccination. This chain uses TRBV20-1 with TRBJ2-7, with TRBD2 matching 8 bases. The sequence was collected from a man aged 25 to 40 who received the YFV17D yellow fever vaccine. The CDR3 loop is CSASGGILSYEQYF. For the CDR3, the DNA is TGCAGTGCCTCGGGGGGGATCCTCTCCTACGAGCAGTACTTC.